This T cell receptor (beta chain) was recovered during a study of shared clonotypes between healthy human individuals. Study-wide results and caveats: Specimens sampled were limited to blood, with tissue repertoires likely differing. Naive CD4 clonotypes overlapped across a handful of donors at around 4.7%.

Germline CDR1 reads SGHTA; CDR2 reads FQGTGA. Unmatched junction bases numbered 5, after V lost 4 bases and J lost 1 base. The CDR3 is 17 amino acids. Profiled with immunoSEQ multiplex PCR; TCRdb holds only in-frame clones, not every one. The top ten hold approximately 1.6% of the sample, which has about 2.1 million clones, approximately 92% seen once. Concerning this clone: Antigen unknown.

Naive CD8 cells comprised CD45RO-negative, CCR7-positively selected cells, excluding terminally differentiated effector memory CD45RA+ cells. The donors were adults (healthy and HIV-negative) with no recent acute infections or vaccinations. This rearrangement joins TRBV7-3 to TRBJ2-2; 11 bases match TRBD2. This receptor was taken from a man aged 18 to 29 in good health. Some clones in this sample may be carry-over from other donors' samples. The sample taken for sequencing was naive CD8+ T cells from PBMCs. The CDR3 DNA is TGTGCCAGCAGCTCCCCTGGACTAGCGGGGAACACCGGGGAGCTGTTTTTT. Its protein is CASSSPGLAGNTGELFF.